Below, one TCR beta chain is given with its context. This sample was taken from a study of T cell changes during pregnancy in multiple sclerosis. Sequenced by immunoSEQ multiplex PCR; TCRdb stores in-frame clones only, minus some. The profile shows about 63,000 clones, 90% to 95% of them singletons. The CDR3 covers 15 residues. Trimming shortened V by 3 bases and J by 1 base, and 12 bases separated the two germline ends. Per the germline V gene, CDR1 is MGHRA and CDR2 is YSYEKL. This sample comprised CD8+ T cells from peripheral blood mononuclear cells, obtained in the second trimester of pregnancy. The sequence was collected from a female donor with multiple sclerosis, enrolled in a pregnancy study. J is TRBJ1-1 and V is TRBV4-1; maybe TRBD1 (6 bases). The CDR3 nucleotides are TGCGCCAGCAGCCAGTCTCGGACAGCGAACACTGAAGCTTTCTTT. Its translation is CASSQSRTANTEAFF.